These 27 T cell receptor beta chains were all obtained from the same sample, sequenced in a study of human T cells and chemical hapten exposure. Documented time point: patch test 3, about 24 weeks after DPC sensitization. Described treatment: therapeutic diphenylcyclopropenone sensitization with weekly scalp DPC. Each CDR3 protein is one row after TCRdb ran MiXCR on the RACE reads. The sample contains 150,000 to 200,000 distinct CDR3 sequences, 25% to 30% of which appear only once. Sequencing was performed on whole blood, taken in connection with sensitization to the hapten diphenylcyclopropenone (DPC). The receptor set was obtained from a woman younger than 30 with alopecia areata. Some clones in this sample may be carry-over from other donors' samples.

The rearrangement joins TRBV5-5 to TRBJ1-1; tentatively, D is TRBD1 (6 bases). Germline CDR1 reads SGHKS; CDR2 reads YYEKEE (reference sequence). With 4 bases removed from V and 2 bases from J, the gap between germline ends came to 12 bases. The CDR3 consists of 14 residues. CDR3 nucleotide sequence: TGTGCCAGCAGCCTTGTGACAGGAAACACTGAAGCTTTCTTT. Translating it yields CASSLVTGNTEAFF.

The chain links TRBV29-1 to TRBJ2-1; 8 bases line up with TRBD1. The V gene end was trimmed by 3 bases and the J gene end by 3 bases; junction bases not matched to a gene: 7. Germline CDR1 and CDR2: SQVTM and ANQGSEA. CDR3 length: 15 residues. Here the CDR3 reads CSVDRPGGSYNEQFF. DNA of the CDR3: TGCAGCGTTGACCGCCCAGGGGGCAGCTACAATGAGCAGTTCTTC.

The chain has TRBV9 and TRBJ2-7, with D perhaps assigned TRBD1 or TRBD2 (5 bases each). Looked up from germline, CDR1 is SGDLS and CDR2 is YYNGEE. The V end was cut by 0 bases, the J end by 4 bases, with 14 bases between. The CDR3 covers 15 residues. The CDR3 DNA reads TGTGCCAGCAGCGTAGGGGACCCACTCGAGTACGAGCAGTACTTC. It encodes CASSVGDPLEYEQYF.

The rearrangement uses TRBV27 and TRBJ1-1; tentative D call: TRBD1 (6 bases). This CDR3 is 14 amino acids long. V was clipped by 3 bases and J by 5 bases, with 13 bases between them. Germline V gene sequence: CDR1 MNHEY, CDR2 SMNVEV (reference sequence). CDR3 sequence reads: CASSFRTAGTEAFF. The CDR3 DNA reads as TGTGCCAGCAGTTTTAGGACAGCAGGAACTGAAGCTTTCTTT.

The gene calls are TRBV7-9 and TRBJ2-6; no clear D gene. The germline V gene encodes CDR1 SEHNR and CDR2 FQNEAQ (reference sequence). The CDR3 is made up of 16 amino acids. V dropped 11 bases and J dropped 0 bases, with 17 bases sitting between them. CDR3 region: CACRNRKGSGANVLTF. The CDR3 nucleotides read TGTGCCTGCCGTAACCGAAAAGGCTCTGGGGCCAACGTCCTGACTTTC.

The rearrangement uses TRBV28 and TRBJ2-1; maybe TRBD1 (5 bases). There are 13 residues in the CDR3. Trimming pared 7 bases from V and 6 bases from J, leaving 13 bases between. Germline CDR1 reads MDHEN; CDR2 reads SYDVKM. Here the CDR3 DNA reads TGTGCCAGCAACCCGACAGAAGTCAATGAGCAGTTCTTC. Translating it yields CASNPTEVNEQFF.

The chain has TRBV29-1 and TRBJ2-2, with D maybe TRBD1 (5 bases). Germline values: CDR1 SQVTM, CDR2 ANQGSEA. The V end was cut by 1 base, the J end by 4 bases, with 7 bases between. The CDR3 contains 13 residues. CDR3 protein: CSVEGRATGELFF. The CDR3 DNA reads TGCAGCGTTGAAGGCAGGGCCACCGGGGAGCTGTTTTTT.

The chain uses TRBV2 and TRBJ1-3; 7 nucleotides line up with TRBD1. Trimming took 6 bases from V and 3 from J; bases not matched to a gene: 8. The CDR3 is 15 amino acids. Germline loops: CDR1 SNHLY, CDR2 FYNNEI. Written as DNA, the CDR3 is TGTGCCAGCAGCTCCGGACAGGCTGGTGGAAACACCATATATTTT. This gives the protein CASSSGQAGGNTIYF.

Details on this clonotype: The CDR3 end shows no conserved phenylalanine or tryptophan, and so a read error is likely. It is unclear where the CDR3 begins or ends on the DNA, so no DNA is shown, and the CDR3 is as TCRdb lists it. The chain uses TRBV6-2 or TRBV6-3 and TRBJ2-4; the table assigns TRBD1, which was not confirmed against the DNA. Per germline, CDR1 MNHEY and CDR2 SVGEGT. The CDR3 sequence runs 8 residues, both termini included. Here the CDR3 reads CASLTRGI.

This clonotype was picked up a small number of times. The junction differs from germline at one of its ends, possibly a read error. The chain couples TRBV7-7 to TRBJ2-3; no clear D. The CDR3 extends over 15 amino acids. Germline V gives CDR1 SSHAT, CDR2 FNYEAQ (reference sequence). CDR3 protein: CASSPGPNLADTQYF. For the CDR3, the DNA is TGTGCTAGCAGCCCGGGCCCCAACCTGGCAGATACGCAGTATTTT.

This chain uses TRBV3-1 with TRBJ2-5; 13 nucleotides agree with TRBD2. CDR1 and CDR2 (germline): LGHDT, YNNKEL (reference sequence). This CDR3 region has 16 residues. The ends lost 4 bases at V and 2 bases at J; junction bases unmatched: 4. CDR3 protein: CASSPGLAGVQETQYF. CDR3 bases: TGTGCCAGCAGCCCTGGACTAGCGGGGGTACAAGAGACCCAGTACTTC.

This clonotype was seen more than once but under ten times. The chain recombines TRBV6-6 with TRBJ2-7; 8 bases are a match to TRBD1. The V gene's germline CDR1 is MNHNY and CDR2 SVGAGI (reference sequence). The length of the CDR3 is 13 residues. With V trimmed by 2 bases and J by 5 bases, 2 bases remained unmatched. CDR3 in DNA: TGTGCCAGCAGTTACCCGGACAGGGACGAGCAGTACTTC. Its protein is CASSYPDRDEQYF.

CDR3 residues: CASSRDTTNEKLFF. The CDR3 nucleotides read TGTGCCAGCAGCCGAGACACAACTAATGAAAAACTGTTTTTT. This chain connects TRBV4-2 to TRBJ1-4; D remains unclear. Per germline, CDR1 LGHNA and CDR2 YNFKEQ. V dropped 4 bases and J dropped 0 bases, with 6 bases sitting between them. The CDR3 sequence is 14 residues long.

This chain joins TRBV6-2 or TRBV6-3 and TRBJ2-2; no definite D call. From germline, CDR1 is MNHEY and CDR2 SVGEGT. The V and J ends lost 0 bases and 5 bases respectively, with 7 bases between them. The CDR3 extends over 14 amino acids. Here the CDR3 DNA reads TGTGCCAGCAGTTACTCGATAGGGACCGGGGAGCTGTTTTTT. Amino acid sequence: CASSYSIGTGELFF.

The chain uses TRBV7-6 and TRBJ2-4, with TRBD1 matching 9 bases. Germline CDR1 SGHVS, CDR2 FNYEAQ. Losses at the gene ends were 1 base for V and 0 bases for J; bases not matched to a gene: 1. The CDR3 covers 16 residues. The CDR3 nucleotides are TGTGCCAGCAGCTTAGAGGGACAGGGAGCCAAAAACATTCAGTACTTC. It is translated as CASSLEGQGAKNIQYF.

This chain joins TRBV9 and TRBJ2-1; the match to TRBD2 covers 9 bases. With V trimmed by 0 bases and J by 7 bases, 11 bases remained unmatched. CDR1 is SGDLS, CDR2 YYNGEE, per germline. The CDR3 is made up of 17 amino acids. This chain's CDR3 is CASSVGFDSGSPNEQFF. CDR3 nucleotides: TGTGCCAGCAGCGTAGGTTTCGATAGCGGGAGTCCTAATGAGCAGTTCTTC.

This chain connects TRBV29-1 to TRBJ1-1; TRBD1 is a possible D gene (5 bases). The CDR3 covers 13 residues. The germline CDR1 and CDR2 sequences are SQVTM and ANQGSEA. Trimming removed 6 bases at V and 8 bases at J, with 19 bases between. The CDR3 loop reads CSVGGGGREEAFF. In DNA, the CDR3 is TGCAGCGTGGGGGGGGGAGGACGGGAAGAAGCTTTCTTT.

The chain joins TRBV20-1 to TRBJ2-7; D remains unclear. Trimming shortened V by 1 base and J by 1 base, and 14 bases separated the two germline ends. The CDR3 has 15 residues. The germline V gene encodes CDR1 DFQATT and CDR2 SNEGSKA (reference sequence). CDR3 protein: CSARALLLGSYEQYF. CDR3 DNA sequence: TGCAGTGCTAGAGCCCTATTACTGGGTTCCTACGAGCAGTACTTC.

The rearrangement links TRBV7-2 to TRBJ1-4; 8 bases match TRBD1. Germline V gene sequence: CDR1 SGHTA, CDR2 FQGNSA. The length of the CDR3 is 14 residues. The V segment lost 5 bases and the J segment 8 bases; nucleotides outside the gene matches: 7. The CDR3 loop reads CASSPRGRLEKLFF. As DNA, the CDR3 is TGTGCCAGCAGCCCCAGGGGGCGGCTAGAAAAACTGTTTTTT.

This clonotype has more than one count but fewer than ten. The chain links TRBV4-2 to TRBJ2-1; 8 bases line up with TRBD2. Trimming at V came to 3 bases and at J to 0 bases, leaving 4 bases not matched to a gene. The CDR3 covers 16 residues. Germline values: CDR1 LGHNA, CDR2 YNFKEQ. This chain's CDR3 is CASSQFSGDSYNEQFF. The CDR3 region has the DNA TGTGCCAGCAGCCAGTTTAGCGGGGACTCCTACAATGAGCAGTTCTTC.

This clonotype has only a few counts. V gene TRBV29-1 combines with J gene TRBJ2-2; 9 bases match TRBD2. The CDR3 consists of 16 residues. V lost 3 bases and J lost 7; bases outside the gene matches: 12. Germline values: CDR1 SQVTM, CDR2 ANQGSEA. In DNA form, the CDR3 reads TGCAGCGTTGAGCTCGGCGGGAGGGCCAAGGACGGGGAGCTGTTTTTT. Its protein is CSVELGGRAKDGELFF.

There are a few counts of this clonotype. This chain joins TRBV6-2 or TRBV6-3 and TRBJ2-3; D may correspond to TRBD1 or TRBD2 (5 bases each). The germline V gene encodes CDR1 MNHEY and CDR2 SVGEGT. Trimming took off 8 bases at V and 15 bases at J, with 24 bases between the two ends. The CDR3 sequence is 13 residues long. Written as DNA, the CDR3 is TGTGCCAGCGGAGAGCCTCCGGGACCTAGGCTTTATTTT. Translated: CASGEPPGPRLYF.

Only a few counts were recorded for this clonotype. The chain employs TRBV20-1 and TRBJ1-2; unclear D gene. CDR1 DFQATT and CDR2 SNEGSKA come from the germline V gene (reference sequence). CDR3 length equals 14 residues. V was pared by 6 bases and J by 5 bases, with 19 bases between. In DNA, the CDR3 is TGCAGTGCCCCAAGGCGCGAGCTAGAGTATGGCTACACCTTC. Protein product: CSAPRRELEYGYTF.

The chain carries TRBV29-1 and TRBJ1-2; D gene uncertain. The CDR3 runs 11 residues. Germline V gene lookup returns CDR1 SQVTM and CDR2 ANQGSEA. V dropped 4 bases and J dropped 6 bases, with 9 bases sitting between them. The CDR3 DNA reads as TGCAGCGTTGCCCCGGCGGATGGCTACACCTTC. This codes for CSVAPADGYTF.

The V and J genes are TRBV18 and TRBJ2-5; possibly TRBD2 for D (5 bases). The CDR3 runs to 13 residues. Looked up from germline, CDR1 is KGHSH and CDR2 is LQKENI. The V end was cut by 2 bases, the J end by 2 bases, with 6 bases between. The CDR3 here is CASSPTGQETQYF. The CDR3 nucleotides are TGTGCCAGCTCACCAACGGGACAAGAGACCCAGTACTTC.

This clonotype was seen a few times. This chain connects TRBV7-9 to TRBJ1-6; the D is unclear. The CDR3 runs to 15 residues. Looked up from germline, CDR1 is SEHNR and CDR2 is FQNEAQ (reference sequence). V was clipped by 5 bases and J by 7 bases, with 15 bases between them. The DNA for the CDR3 is TGTGCCAGCAGCCCAAACAGCCAGGCAAATTCACCCCTCCACTTT. Encoded protein: CASSPNSQANSPLHF.

V is TRBV5-1 and J is TRBJ1-1; tentatively, D is TRBD1 (5 bases). Looked up from germline, CDR1 is SGHRS and CDR2 is YFSETQ. The CDR3 totals 16 residues. V was trimmed by 0 bases and J by 0 bases, leaving 12 bases between them. The CDR3 DNA reads TGCGCCAGCAGCTTGGGCCGTCTAGGGGTGAACACTGAAGCTTTCTTT. This translates into CASSLGRLGVNTEAFF.